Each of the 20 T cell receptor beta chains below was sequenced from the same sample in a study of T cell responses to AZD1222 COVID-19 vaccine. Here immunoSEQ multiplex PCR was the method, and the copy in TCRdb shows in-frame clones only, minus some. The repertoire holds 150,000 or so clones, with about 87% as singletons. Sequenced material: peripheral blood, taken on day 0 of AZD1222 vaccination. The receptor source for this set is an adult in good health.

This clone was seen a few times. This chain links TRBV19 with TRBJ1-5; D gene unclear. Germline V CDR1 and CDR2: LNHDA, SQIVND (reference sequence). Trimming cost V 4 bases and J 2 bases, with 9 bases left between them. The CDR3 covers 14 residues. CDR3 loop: CASSTSGGNQPQHF. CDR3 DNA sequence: TGTGCCAGTAGTACCTCCGGGGGCAATCAGCCCCAGCATTTT.

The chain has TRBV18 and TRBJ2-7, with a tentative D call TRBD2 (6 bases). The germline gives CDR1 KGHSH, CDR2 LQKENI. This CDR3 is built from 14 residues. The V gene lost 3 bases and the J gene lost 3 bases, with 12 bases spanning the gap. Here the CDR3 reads CASSPRAGGYEQYF. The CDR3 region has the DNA TGTGCCAGCTCACCCAGGGCCGGGGGCTACGAGCAGTACTTC.

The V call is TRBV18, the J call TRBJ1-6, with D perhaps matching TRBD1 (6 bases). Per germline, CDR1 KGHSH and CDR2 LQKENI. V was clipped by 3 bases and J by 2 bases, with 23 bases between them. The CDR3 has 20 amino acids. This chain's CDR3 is CASSPRGGPTGVPYNSPLHF. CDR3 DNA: TGTGCCAGCTCACCCAGGGGAGGTCCTACAGGCGTTCCCTATAATTCACCCCTCCACTTT. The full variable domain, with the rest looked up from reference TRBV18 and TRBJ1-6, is NAGVMQNPRHLVRRRGQEARLRCSPMKGHSHVYWYRQLPEEGLKFMVYLQKENIIDESGMPKERFSAEFPKEGPSILRIQQVVRGDSAAYFCASSPRGGPTGVPYNSPLHFGNGTRLTVT.

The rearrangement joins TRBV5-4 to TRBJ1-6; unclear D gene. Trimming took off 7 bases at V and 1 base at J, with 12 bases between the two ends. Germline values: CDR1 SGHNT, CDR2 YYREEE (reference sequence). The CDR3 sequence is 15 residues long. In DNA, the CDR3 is TGTGCCAGCTCCCTGGCGGGGTCCTATAATTCACCCCTCCACTTT. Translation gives CASSLAGSYNSPLHF.

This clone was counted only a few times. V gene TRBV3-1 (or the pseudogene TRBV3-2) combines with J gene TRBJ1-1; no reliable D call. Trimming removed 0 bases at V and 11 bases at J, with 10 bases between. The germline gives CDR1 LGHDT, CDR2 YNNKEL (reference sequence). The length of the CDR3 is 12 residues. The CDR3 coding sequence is TGTGCCAGCAGCCAAGACGGCCGCGGGGCTTTCTTT. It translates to CASSQDGRGAFF.

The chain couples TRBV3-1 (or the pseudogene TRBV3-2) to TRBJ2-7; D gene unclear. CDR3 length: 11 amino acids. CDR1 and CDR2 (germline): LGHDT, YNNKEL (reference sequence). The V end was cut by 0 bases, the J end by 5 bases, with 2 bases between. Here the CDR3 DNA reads TGTGCCAGCAGCCAAGATAACGAGCAGTACTTC. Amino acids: CASSQDNEQYF.

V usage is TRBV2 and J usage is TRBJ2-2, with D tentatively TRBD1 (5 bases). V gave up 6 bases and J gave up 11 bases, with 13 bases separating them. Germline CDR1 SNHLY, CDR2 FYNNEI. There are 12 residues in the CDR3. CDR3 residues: CASSQDSTELFF. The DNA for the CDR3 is TGTGCCAGCAGCCAAGACAGCACTGAGCTGTTTTTT.

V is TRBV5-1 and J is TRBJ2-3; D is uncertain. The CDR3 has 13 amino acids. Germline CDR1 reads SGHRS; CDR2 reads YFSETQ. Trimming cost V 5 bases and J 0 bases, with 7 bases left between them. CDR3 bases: TGCGCCAGCAGAGAACCTAGCACAGATACGCAGTATTTT. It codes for CASREPSTDTQYF.

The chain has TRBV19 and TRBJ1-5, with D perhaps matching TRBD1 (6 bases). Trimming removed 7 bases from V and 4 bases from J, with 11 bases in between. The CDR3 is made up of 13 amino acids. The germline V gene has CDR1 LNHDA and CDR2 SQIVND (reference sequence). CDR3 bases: TGTGCCAGTAATCGGGACATAAATCAGCCCCAGCATTTT. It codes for CASNRDINQPQHF. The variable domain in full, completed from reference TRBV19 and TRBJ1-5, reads DGGITQSPKYLFRKEGQNVTLSCEQNLNHDAMYWYRQDPGQGLRLIYYSQIVNDFQKGDIAEGYSVSREKKESFPLTVTSAQKNPTAFYLCASNRDINQPQHFGDGTRLSIL.

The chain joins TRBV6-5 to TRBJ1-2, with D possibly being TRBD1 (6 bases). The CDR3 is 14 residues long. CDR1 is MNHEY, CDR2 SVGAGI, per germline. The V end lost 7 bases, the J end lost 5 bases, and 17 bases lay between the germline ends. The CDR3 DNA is TGTGCCAGCAATTGGGGGCTGGGGCTATATGGCTACACCTTC. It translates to CASNWGLGLYGYTF.

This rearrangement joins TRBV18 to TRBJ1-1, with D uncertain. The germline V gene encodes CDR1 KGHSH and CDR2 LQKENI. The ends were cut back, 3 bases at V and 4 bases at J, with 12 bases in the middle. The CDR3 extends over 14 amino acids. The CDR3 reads CASSPGREVTEAFF. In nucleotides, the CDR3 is TGTGCCAGCTCACCCGGACGGGAAGTCACTGAAGCTTTCTTT.

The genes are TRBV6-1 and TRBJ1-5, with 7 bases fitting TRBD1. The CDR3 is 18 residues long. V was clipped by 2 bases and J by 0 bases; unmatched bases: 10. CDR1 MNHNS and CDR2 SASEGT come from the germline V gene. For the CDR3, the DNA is TGTGCCAGCAGTGAAAATAGACAGGGATTTCATAGCAATCAGCCCCAGCATTTT. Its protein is CASSENRQGFHSNQPQHF.

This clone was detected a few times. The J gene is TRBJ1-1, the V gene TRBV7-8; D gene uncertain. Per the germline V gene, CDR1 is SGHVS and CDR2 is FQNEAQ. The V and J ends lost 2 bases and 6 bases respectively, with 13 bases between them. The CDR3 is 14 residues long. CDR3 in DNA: TGTGCCAGCAGCTTACTCCCGGGAAGGGCTGAAGCTTTCTTT. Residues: CASSLLPGRAEAFF.

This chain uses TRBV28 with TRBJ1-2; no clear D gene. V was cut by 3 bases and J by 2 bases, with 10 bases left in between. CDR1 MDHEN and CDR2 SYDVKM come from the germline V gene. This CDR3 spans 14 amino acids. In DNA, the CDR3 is TGTGCCAGCAGTTTGAGCACCTACAACTATGGCTACACCTTC. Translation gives CASSLSTYNYGYTF.

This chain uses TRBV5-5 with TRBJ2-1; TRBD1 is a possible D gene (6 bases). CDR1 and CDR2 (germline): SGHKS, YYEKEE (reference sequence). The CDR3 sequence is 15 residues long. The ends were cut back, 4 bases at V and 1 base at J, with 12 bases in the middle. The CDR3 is CASSPLRGSYNEQFF. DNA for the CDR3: TGTGCCAGCAGCCCCCTGAGGGGGTCCTACAATGAGCAGTTCTTC.

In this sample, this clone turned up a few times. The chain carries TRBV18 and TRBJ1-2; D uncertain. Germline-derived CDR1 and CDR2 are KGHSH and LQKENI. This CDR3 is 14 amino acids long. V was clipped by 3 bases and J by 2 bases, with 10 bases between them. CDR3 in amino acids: CASSPSPSNYGYTF. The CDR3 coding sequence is TGTGCCAGCTCACCCTCCCCGTCCAACTATGGCTACACCTTC. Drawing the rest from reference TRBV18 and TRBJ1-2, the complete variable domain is NAGVMQNPRHLVRRRGQEARLRCSPMKGHSHVYWYRQLPEEGLKFMVYLQKENIIDESGMPKERFSAEFPKEGPSILRIQQVVRGDSAAYFCASSPSPSNYGYTFGSGTRLTVV.

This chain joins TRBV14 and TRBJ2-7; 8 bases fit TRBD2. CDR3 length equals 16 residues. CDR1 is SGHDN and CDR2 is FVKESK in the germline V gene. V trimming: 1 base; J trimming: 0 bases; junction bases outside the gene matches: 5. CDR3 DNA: TGTGCCAGCAGCCAAGTTTCGCGGGGGGCCTCCTACGAGCAGTACTTC. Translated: CASSQVSRGASYEQYF.

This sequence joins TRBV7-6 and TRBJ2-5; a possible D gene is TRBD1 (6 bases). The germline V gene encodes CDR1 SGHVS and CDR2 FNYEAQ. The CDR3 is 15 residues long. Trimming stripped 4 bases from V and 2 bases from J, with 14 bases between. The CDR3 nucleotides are TGTGCCAGCAGCTACAGGGTCGCGTTACAAGAGACCCAGTACTTC. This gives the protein CASSYRVALQETQYF.

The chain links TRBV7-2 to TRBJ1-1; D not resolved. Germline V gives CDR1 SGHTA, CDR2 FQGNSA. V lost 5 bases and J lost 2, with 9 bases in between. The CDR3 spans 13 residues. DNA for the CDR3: TGTGCCAGCAGCCTCCAACACAACACTGAAGCTTTCTTT. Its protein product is CASSLQHNTEAFF.

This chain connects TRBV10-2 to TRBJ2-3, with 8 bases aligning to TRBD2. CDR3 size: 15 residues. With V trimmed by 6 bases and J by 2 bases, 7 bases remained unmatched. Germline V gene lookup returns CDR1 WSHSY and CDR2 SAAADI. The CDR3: CASRSVAGNTDTQYF. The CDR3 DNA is TGCGCCAGCAGGAGTGTAGCGGGGAACACAGATACGCAGTATTTT.